This is a list of T cell receptor beta chains from one sample in a study of blood T cells in healthy people across ages. MiXCR, run by TCRdb on the 5' RACE reads, gives a single entry per CDR3 protein. The table lists over a million distinct CDR3 sequences, 42% of them singletons, with under 8% in the top ten. The sample comprised blood. The receptors shown here come from a woman younger than 30 in good health. CDR3s include the opening cysteine and the closing phenylalanine or tryptophan. The D gene is left open where the match is weak. Expanded clones are given a class, and other clones once, few, many or no size at all.

J,V,D,size,DNA,CDR3
TRBJ2-7,TRBV27,.,few,TGTGCCAGCAGTTCCACCTATGGGGACTCCTACGAGCAGTACTTC,CASSSTYGDSYEQYF
TRBJ2-4,TRBV20-1,.,few,TGCAGTGCCGAGAGGAGTAACATTCAGTACTTC,CSAERSNIQYF
TRBJ2-3,TRBV18,.,.,TGTGCCAGCTCACCATCCGGACTCCACACAGATACGCAGTATTTT,CASSPSGLHTDTQYF
TRBJ2-1,TRBV14,.,few,TGTGCCAGCAGCCCCCGCAATCTGGGTTTGGATGAGCAGTTCTTC,CASSPRNLGLDEQFF
TRBJ1-3,TRBV6-5,.,.,TGTGCCAGCAGCCGGGATCGGGGGACTGGAAACACCATATATTTT,CASSRDRGTGNTIYF
TRBJ2-5,TRBV11-2,.,.,TGTGCCAGCAGCGTAGAAGGGTCAGAGACCCAGTACTTC,CASSVEGSETQYF
TRBJ2-1,TRBV4-1,TRBD2,few,TGCGCCAGCAGTCACATAGCGGGGGGGGGCAATGAGCAGTTCTTC,CASSHIAGGGNEQFF
TRBJ2-7,TRBV9,.,few,TGTGCCAGCAGCGCCTGGGGGTCCAGCTCCTACGAGCAGTACTTC,CASSAWGSSSYEQYF
TRBJ2-1,TRBV6-1,.,few,TGTGCCAGCAGACCTACTAGTACGTCCTACAATGAGCAGTTCTTC,CASRPTSTSYNEQFF
TRBJ2-3,TRBV24-1,TRBD1,few,TGTGCCACCAGTGATTGGACAGGTCCAGCGCAGTATTTT,CATSDWTGPAQYF
TRBJ2-1,TRBV7-6,TRBD2,.,TGTGCCAGCAGCTCCCTCTCTCAGTTTAGCGGGAACATTTACAATGAGCAGTTCTTC,CASSSLSQFSGNIYNEQFF
TRBJ2-2,TRBV19,TRBD2,.,TGTGCCCGTAGTGCCGGACTAGCGGTTAAAAACACCGGGGAGCTGTTTTTT,CARSAGLAVKNTGELFF
TRBJ2-5,TRBV5-1,.,.,TGCGCCAGCAGCCCCGATGGGCGCGGGGCCGAAGAGACCCAGTACTTC,CASSPDGRGAEETQYF
TRBJ2-5,TRBV20-1,.,many,TGCAGTGCTAGAGATTACCCGGAGACCCAGTACTTC,CSARDYPETQYF
TRBJ1-2,TRBV5-1,.,.,TGCGCCAGCAGCGCAGGACAGAGGTCCACCTTC,CASSAGQRSTF
TRBJ2-1,TRBV6-6,.,.,TGTGCCAGCAGTTCCGTAGGGGACAATGAGCAGTTCTTC,CASSSVGDNEQFF
TRBJ1-4,TRBV5-1,TRBD1,.,TGCGCCAGCAGCTGGGGACAGGGGGCAACTAATGAAAAACTGTTTTTT,CASSWGQGATNEKLFF
TRBJ2-7,TRBV5-1,.,few,TGCGCCAGCAGCCCCGACAGGGGACTAGACGAGCAGTACTTC,CASSPDRGLDEQYF
TRBJ1-4,TRBV6-1,TRBD1,.,TGTGCCAGCAGTGAAGAAGGGACAGGGGACGAAAAACTGTTTTTT,CASSEEGTGDEKLFF
TRBJ1-6,TRBV6-1,.,.,TGTGCCAGCAGCAGGGACGGAAATTCACCCCCCCACTTT,CASSRDGNSPPHF
TRBJ2-7,TRBV20-1,.,few,TGCAGTGCTAGAGATTTGACAGGGAGGATCTCCTACGAGCAGTACTTC,CSARDLTGRISYEQYF
TRBJ1-5,TRBV7-2,.,.,TGTGCCAGCAGCCCGGACGAGATGATCGATCAGCCCCAGCATTTT,CASSPDEMIDQPQHF
TRBJ2-7,TRBV7-2,TRBD2,.,TGTGCCAGCAGCTTAGACGCTCCGGGGGGGAATGAGCAGTACTTC,CASSLDAPGGNEQYF
TRBJ1-2,TRBV7-9,TRBD1,.,TGTGCCAGCAGCCCCCCAGACCGGGACAGCTATGGCTACACCTTC,CASSPPDRDSYGYTF
TRBJ1-2,TRBV6-6,.,few,TGTGCCAGCAGTTACTCCTTGGGGAAGGATGGCTACACCTTC,CASSYSLGKDGYTF
TRBJ1-1,TRBV20-1,.,few,TGCAGTTCCCTCGATGGGGGGCGCAGGGCGAACACTGAAGCTTTCTTT,CSSLDGGRRANTEAFF
TRBJ2-4,TRBV5-1,TRBD1,.,TGCGCCAGCAGCTTGGTTTCGCGCCAGGGGGCCTCAAACATTCAGTACTTC,CASSLVSRQGASNIQYF
TRBJ1-1,TRBV4-1,.,few,TGCGCCAGCAGCCACCGGCAGGGTGGAGTGAACACTGAGGCTTTCTTT,CASSHRQGGVNTEAFF
TRBJ1-1,TRBV12-3/TRBV12-4,.,.,TGTGCCAGCATGCCCGGGCTACAGGGAAAGAACACTGAAGCTTTCTTT,CASMPGLQGKNTEAFF
TRBJ1-5,TRBV3-1,.,few,TGTGCCAGCAGCCTCAGTGGAAGGGGGGTTCTTCAGCCCCAGCATTTT,CASSLSGRGVLQPQHF
TRBJ1-6,TRBV5-1,.,.,TGCGCCAGCAGCTTGGAAGGGTTGTTCGCTCGTTCACCCCTCCACTTT,CASSLEGLFARSPLHF
TRBJ2-1,TRBV5-1,TRBD2,few,TGCGCCAGCAGACCGCCCGGGACTAGGAACAATGAGCAGTTCTTC,CASRPPGTRNNEQFF
TRBJ1-2,TRBV27,.,few,TGTGCCAGCAGTTCACAGGGAGGGTGGTATGGCTACACCTTC,CASSSQGGWYGYTF
TRBJ2-3,TRBV5-1,.,.,TGCGCCAGCAGCTTTACGGGGGCAGGGGGTGACACAGATACGCAGTATTTT,CASSFTGAGGDTDTQYF
TRBJ2-5,TRBV10-3,TRBD1,.,TGTGCCATCACCCGGGACAGGCAAGAGACCCAGTACTTC,CAITRDRQETQYF
TRBJ1-3,TRBV9,.,.,TGTGCCAGCAGCGTAGGGGGGTCGAGGTCTGGAAACACCATATATTTT,CASSVGGSRSGNTIYF
TRBJ2-5,TRBV20-1,.,.,TGCAGTGCTAGAGCCCGCAGGGTTAATGGCGAGACCCAGTACTTC,CSARARRVNGETQYF
TRBJ2-3,TRBV12-3/TRBV12-4,TRBD1,many,TGTGCCAGCAGTCCCAGGGACAGGAGCACAGATACGCAGTATTTT,CASSPRDRSTDTQYF
TRBJ1-2,TRBV6-5,.,once,TGTGCCAGCAGTTTCCGGGCAACAGGGCCCACCCACTATGGCTACACCTTC,CASSFRATGPTHYGYTF
TRBJ2-6,TRBV3-1,.,.,TGTGCCAGCAGCCAAGTTCCTGGGGCCAACGTCCTGACTTTC,CASSQVPGANVLTF
TRBJ1-4,TRBV28,TRBD1,.,TGTGCCAGCAGTTTAGGGCCGGGACAGGGCATTGGAAAACTGTTTTTT,CASSLGPGQGIGKLFF
TRBJ2-7,TRBV5-1,TRBD1,many,TGTGCCAGCAGTTCCGGGACAGGGATATACGAGCAGTACTTC,CASSSGTGIYEQYF
TRBJ1-1,TRBV15,.,.,TGTGCCACCAGCAGAGATCAGGTTCAGGTCTCGAACACTGAAGCTTTCTTT,CATSRDQVQVSNTEAFF